This T cell receptor (beta chain) came from a study of cytomegalovirus exposure and HLA in healthy donors (dated by TCRdb to 2016 to 2017). About the study as a whole: An earlier analysis of roughly 570 of the donors reported under 300 Gb of sequence data and 117 million unique TCR beta sequences obtained from 180 million or so T cells. Roughly 300 gigabases of sequencing data and tens of millions of unique TCR sequences were included in an early release covering about 600 HLA-typed donors. Of the roughly 400 genotyped donors, less than 85% were placed in the genetic ancestry cluster associated with self-reported Caucasian donors. The study was designed to test whether signatures of past pathogen exposure could be identified by cataloging public T cell receptors. The T cell repertoires of 666 subjects were profiled by immunosequencing and related to cytomegalovirus serostatus. Besides the first cohort of roughly 660 subjects, a separate validation cohort made up of 120 different subjects was used. To predict cytomegalovirus infection status, the study brought together high-throughput TCR immunosequencing, statistical association of individual TCRs with disease status, and machine learning. In a later analysis, previously published TCR beta repertoires from several hundred donors were re-analyzed and high-resolution HLA genotyping was added so that TCR occurrence patterns could be studied. Rather than drawing on any new phenotypic data, the later analysis identified candidate immune exposures from TCR beta sequences and the way those sequences occurred across donors. To decide whether each TCR beta V gene segment behaved as functional or pseudogenic, an earlier analysis of some 570 of the donors relied on high-throughput TCR beta sequencing. Donor age, sex, ethnicity and CMV serostatus were collected together with the repertoire data. Genome-wide SNP genotypes for about 55% of the roughly 670 donors were used in a later genetic analysis, which treated that subset as a discovery cohort. All discovery cohort repertoires had been generated on a single sequencing platform. HLA typing included class I and class II loci at four-digit resolution. The number of typed donors differed by locus: roughly 620-630 for A, B, C, DRB1 and DQB1; roughly 510 for DQA1; approximately 600 for DPA1; and roughly 490 for DPB1. Four to six DR-DQ haplotypes were handled as single units for association and clustering, since linkage in the cohort was strong. Among a few hundred genotyped donors of the cohort, an average of about 240,000 unique TCR beta nucleotide sequences were sequenced per donor, approximately 20% of them non-productive.

In total, approximately 700 healthy bone marrow donors made up the cohort. Cohort members were all nominally healthy when sampled, although unrecorded immune exposures were likely present. The donor was CMV seropositive and was included in the group of 250 to 350 seropositive cohort members. A peripheral blood sample was collected from each donor, and TCR beta sequencing was performed on peripheral blood mononuclear cells. The Qiagen DNeasy Blood Extraction Kit was used to extract genomic DNA from the blood cell samples. Of note for this clone: No cognate antigen has been identified for it. No much larger clonotype is one base removed from it; base qualities were not supplied.

The library was produced with the immunoSEQ multiplex PCR assay. A mixture of 60 forward primers for TCR Vbeta segments and 13 reverse primers for TCR Jbeta segments was used in the multiplex PCR. The CDR3 region of rearranged TCR beta genes was amplified from genomic DNA by a multiplex PCR assay. On the Illumina HiSeq System, the amplified TCR beta libraries were sequenced as 87-base-pair reads. In the original analysis: Across the 500 to 700 repertoires, a later analysis counted roughly 77 million unique TCR beta chains, roughly 11 million of which were shared by at least two donors. A nearest-neighbor algorithm error-corrected the raw reads and collapsed the reads into unique sequences, merging closely related sequences to remove PCR and sequencing errors. Alignment of CDR3 sequences to IMGT reference sequences was used to assign V, D and J gene segments. For a sequence to be retained, a match of at least six nucleotides was required to both a V gene segment and a J gene segment. Rearrangements were called productive when the CDR3 lacked stop codons and stayed in frame with V and J; all others were non-productive. CDR3 was defined according to IMGT convention as the region running from the second conserved V-encoded cysteine to the conserved J-encoded phenylalanine. In an earlier analysis of more than 550 of the donors, sequences lacking an unambiguous match to a single V gene segment were excluded. In an earlier analysis of several hundred of the donors, V segments were called functional above 56.7% productive rearrangements and were called segregating when the between-donor standard deviation exceeded 5%. A statistical classification framework was built for diagnosing cytomegalovirus status from the catalog of TCR beta chain sequences. A later analysis assigned V and J genes by comparing TCR nucleotide sequences with IMGT/GENE-DB human TR gene sequences. A later analysis assigned CDR3 sequences and most-parsimonious VDJ recombination scenarios with the TCRdist pipeline. In a later analysis, each TCR beta chain was defined by its CDR3 amino acid sequence together with its V-gene family, and reads without a unique V-gene family were excluded. To address suspected cross-contamination and a sequencing artifact, a later analysis removed over 500 highly shared, low-generation-probability nucleotide sequences. For each public chain, a later analysis derived a clonal expansion index from normalized ranks of inferred template counts within each repertoire. A later analysis computed generation probabilities with a VDJ recombination model fitted to out-of-frame rearrangements, and checked the results against IGoR. A later analysis scored TCR-TCR, TCR-HLA and TCR-CMV co-occurrence with hypergeometric tests, applying a repertoire-size bias correction to TCR pairs. To estimate false discovery rates, a later analysis permuted the HLA or CMV assignments 20 times. A later analysis grouped co-occurring TCRs with DBSCAN, adding TCRdist sequence similarity when clustering within HLA-allele-positive subsets. Repertoires with fewer than 30,000 or more than 120,000 public chains were left out of co-occurrence clustering, as were five repertoires with anomalous nucleotide sharing. Held by TCRdb, this immuneACCESS table contains in-frame sequences only and omits some clones. Under half of the omission traces to an unresolved V gene where checked; the cause of the rest is unknown. D and trimming were read from the DNA, whereas the V and J calls and clone size are those reported in that table. The sample contains under 200,000 clones, around four fifths of them found a single time. More than 1.5% of the sample is held by the ten biggest clonotypes.

Reading the germline V gene (reference sequence) gives CDR1 MNHNY and CDR2 SVGAGI. Relative to germline, V is 4 bases shorter and J is 4 bases shorter, with 10 bases between their ends. The cysteine opens and the phenylalanine closes a CDR3 of 13 amino acids. The read is trimmed to its CDR3 DNA, 39 bases read in frame from base 1. Broader findings and caveats from the paper: In a later analysis, HLA-associated TCR beta chains showed more clonal expansion and lower generation probabilities than non-associated chains that were equally common. According to a later analysis, TCR association rates differed among HLA loci, with DRB1 alleles showing the most associated TCRs and HLA-C alleles showing the fewest. An association between a missense DCLRE1C variant and V-gene and J-gene trimming of TCR beta chains was found in a later genetic analysis and replicated in an independent cohort. Broadly in line with IMGT annotations, most TCR beta V segments showed up in productive rearrangements about 90% or about 30% of the time in an earlier analysis of about 500 of the donors. Roughly uniform sequencing depth across donors was assumed in presence/absence analyses, although this assumption may not hold. Three of the identified cytomegalovirus-associated TCR beta chains were confirmed in vitro to be specific for cytomegalovirus antigens. According to the authors, the approach could potentially be generalized to other disease states and immunological phenotypes. Correlated functional status among segregating V segments might be attributable to linkage disequilibrium, but an unknown experimental factor could not be ruled out. At a false discovery rate of 0.05, a later analysis linked some 17,000 TCR beta sequences to specific HLA alleles. Some IMGT-functional V segments, including TRBV6-2 and TRBV6-3, could not be distinguished by the 87-base-pair reads and were therefore excluded. Because counts were too low, 15 to 20 rarely observed V segments, including chromosome 9 orphons, were excluded from the earlier analysis of about 500 of the donors. Because HLA typing was unavailable for some donors at each locus, only the typed subset was used in association tests. CMV serostatus was the only immune exposure information available for the cohort. Most TCR sequences were seen in very few donors, while some public TCRs were found in many individuals. When HLA alleles, especially DR and DQ, strongly co-occurred, attributing TCR associations to individual alleles was difficult. The cohort was sequenced for TCR beta chains only, and without alpha or paired-chain data the features that could be detected were limited. In a later analysis, several top co-occurrence clusters were reported to appear linked to parvovirus B19, influenza, CMV and Epstein-Barr virus. A total of 150 to 200 TCR beta chains were listed by the study as associated with cytomegalovirus. According to a later analysis, most CMV-associated TCR beta chains appeared to be HLA-restricted, and the HLA associations seemed to be driven largely by CMV exposure. A further reported finding was that TCR beta sequences accurately predicted the HLA-A and HLA-B alleles for most subjects in the first cohort. Cytomegalovirus status was reported to be diagnosed by the classifier with high specificity and sensitivity in both the original and validation cohorts. According to a later genetic analysis, donors in an Asian-associated ancestry cluster had fewer N-insertions in productive TCRs than the roughly 660-donor mean. A cluster of highly shared sequence variants was judged likely to be a technical artifact of the sequencing pipeline.

This chain joins TRBV6-6 to TRBJ1-2, with the D gene not clear enough to name. Material for sequencing was PBMCs. The clonotype comes from a man in his forties in good health and CMV-seropositive. The bases are TGTGCCAGCAGTTCCGACATACTCTATGGCTACACCTTC. This yields the protein CASSSDILYGYTF.